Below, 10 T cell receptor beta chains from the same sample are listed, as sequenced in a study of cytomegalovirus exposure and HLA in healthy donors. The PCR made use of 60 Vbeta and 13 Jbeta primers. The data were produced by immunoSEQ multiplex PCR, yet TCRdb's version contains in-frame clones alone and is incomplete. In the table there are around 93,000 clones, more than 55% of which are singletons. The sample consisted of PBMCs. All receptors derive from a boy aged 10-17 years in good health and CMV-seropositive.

The CDR3 DNA reads TGTGCCAGCAGGGGTTCGCTTGGGCCGGGGGAGACCCAGTACTTC. Residues: CASRGSLGPGETQYF. The chain recombines TRBV6-5 with TRBJ2-5, with a tentative D call TRBD2 (5 bases). Germline values: CDR1 MNHEY, CDR2 SVGAGI. Trimming took off 6 bases at V and 5 bases at J, with 19 bases between the two ends. The CDR3 contains 15 residues.

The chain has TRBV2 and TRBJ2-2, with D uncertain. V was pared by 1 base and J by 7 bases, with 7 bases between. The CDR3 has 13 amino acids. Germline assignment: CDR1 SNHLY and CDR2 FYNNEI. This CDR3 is CASSEEESGELFF. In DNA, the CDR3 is TGTGCCAGCAGTGAAGAAGAGAGCGGGGAGCTGTTTTTT.

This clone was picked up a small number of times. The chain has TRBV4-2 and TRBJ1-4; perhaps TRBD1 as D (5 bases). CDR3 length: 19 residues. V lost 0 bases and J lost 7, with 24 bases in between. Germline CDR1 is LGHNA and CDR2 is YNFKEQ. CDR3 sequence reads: CASSQDNHLSAGPAEKLFF. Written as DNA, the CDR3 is TGTGCCAGCAGCCAAGATAATCATCTCAGTGCAGGGCCTGCTGAAAAACTGTTTTTT.

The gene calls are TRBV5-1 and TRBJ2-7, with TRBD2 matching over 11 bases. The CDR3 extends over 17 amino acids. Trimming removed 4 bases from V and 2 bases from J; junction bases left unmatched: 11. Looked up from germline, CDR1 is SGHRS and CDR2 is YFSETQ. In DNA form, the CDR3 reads TGCGCCAGCAGCGAAACCGGGACTAGCGGAGCTACCTACGAGCAGTACTTC. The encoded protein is CASSETGTSGATYEQYF.

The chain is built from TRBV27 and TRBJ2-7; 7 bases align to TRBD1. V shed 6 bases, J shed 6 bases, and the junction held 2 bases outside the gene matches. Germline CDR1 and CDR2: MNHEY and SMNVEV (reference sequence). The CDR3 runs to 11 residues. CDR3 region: CASRYRGEQYF. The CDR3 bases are TGTGCCAGCAGGTACAGGGGCGAGCAGTACTTC.

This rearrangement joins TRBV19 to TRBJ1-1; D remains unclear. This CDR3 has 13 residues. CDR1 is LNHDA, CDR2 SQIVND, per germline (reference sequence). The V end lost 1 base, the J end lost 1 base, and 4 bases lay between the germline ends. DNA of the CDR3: TGTGCCAGTAGTATAGGAGGGAACACTGAAGCTTTCTTT. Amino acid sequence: CASSIGGNTEAFF.

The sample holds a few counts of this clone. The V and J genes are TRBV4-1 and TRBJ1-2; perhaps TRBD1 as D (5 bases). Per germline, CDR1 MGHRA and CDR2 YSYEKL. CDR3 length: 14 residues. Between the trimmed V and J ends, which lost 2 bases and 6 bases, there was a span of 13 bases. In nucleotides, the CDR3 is TGCGCCAGCAGCCAACCGGGCAGGGTCAATGGCTACACCTTC. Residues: CASSQPGRVNGYTF.

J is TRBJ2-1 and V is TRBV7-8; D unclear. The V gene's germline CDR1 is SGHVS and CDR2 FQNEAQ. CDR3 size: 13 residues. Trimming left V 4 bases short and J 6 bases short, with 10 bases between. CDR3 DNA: TGTGCCAGCAGCTCCCCGTTCGGCAATGAGCAGTTCTTC. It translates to CASSSPFGNEQFF. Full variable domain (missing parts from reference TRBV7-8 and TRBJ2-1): GAGVSQSPRYKVAKRGQDVALRCDPISGHVSLFWYQQALGQGPEFLTYFQNEAQLDKSGLPSDRFFAERPEGSVSTLKIQRTQQEDSAVYLCASSSPFGNEQFFGPGTRLTVL.

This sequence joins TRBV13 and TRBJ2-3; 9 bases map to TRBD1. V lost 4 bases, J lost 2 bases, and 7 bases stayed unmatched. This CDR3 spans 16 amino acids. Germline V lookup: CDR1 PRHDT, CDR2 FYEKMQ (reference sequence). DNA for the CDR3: TGTGCCAGCAGCTCCTTCAGGACAGGGGTCACAGATACGCAGTATTTT. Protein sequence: CASSSFRTGVTDTQYF.

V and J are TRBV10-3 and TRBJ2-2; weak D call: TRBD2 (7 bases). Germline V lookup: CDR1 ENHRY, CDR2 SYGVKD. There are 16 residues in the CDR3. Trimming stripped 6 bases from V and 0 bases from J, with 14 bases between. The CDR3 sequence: CAISRGAGANTGELFF. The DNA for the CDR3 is TGTGCCATCAGCCGGGGGGCAGGAGCGAACACCGGGGAGCTGTTTTTT.